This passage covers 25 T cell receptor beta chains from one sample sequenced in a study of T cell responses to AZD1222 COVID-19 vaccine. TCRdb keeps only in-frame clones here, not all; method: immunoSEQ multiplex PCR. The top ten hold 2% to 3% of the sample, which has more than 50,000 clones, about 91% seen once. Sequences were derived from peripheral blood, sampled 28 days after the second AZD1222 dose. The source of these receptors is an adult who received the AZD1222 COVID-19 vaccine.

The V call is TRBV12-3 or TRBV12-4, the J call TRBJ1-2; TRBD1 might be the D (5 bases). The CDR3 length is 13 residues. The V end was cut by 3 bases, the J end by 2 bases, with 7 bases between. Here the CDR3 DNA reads TGTGCCAGCAGTTTTGCAGGGAACTATGGCTACACCTTC. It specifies CASSFAGNYGYTF.

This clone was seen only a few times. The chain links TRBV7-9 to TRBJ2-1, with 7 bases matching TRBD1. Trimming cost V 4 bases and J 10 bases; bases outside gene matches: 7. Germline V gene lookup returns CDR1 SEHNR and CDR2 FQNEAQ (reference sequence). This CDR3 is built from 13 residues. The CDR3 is CASSSPLGGEQFF. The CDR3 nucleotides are TGTGCCAGCAGCTCCCCTCTAGGGGGCGAGCAGTTCTTC.

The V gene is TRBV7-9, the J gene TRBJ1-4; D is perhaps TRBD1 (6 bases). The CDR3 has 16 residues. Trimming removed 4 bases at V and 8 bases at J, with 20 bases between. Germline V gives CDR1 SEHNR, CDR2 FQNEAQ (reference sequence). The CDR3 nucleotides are TGTGCCAGCAGCTCCCCATGGGGGCGAGGTAACGAAAAACTGTTTTTT. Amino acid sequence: CASSSPWGRGNEKLFF.

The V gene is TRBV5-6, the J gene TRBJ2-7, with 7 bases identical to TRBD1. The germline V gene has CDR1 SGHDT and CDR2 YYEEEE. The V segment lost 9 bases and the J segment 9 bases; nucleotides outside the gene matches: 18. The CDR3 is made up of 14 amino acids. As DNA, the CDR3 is TGTGCCACCCGGACAGGACAGTCCACCTTTGGGCAGTACTTC. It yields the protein CATRTGQSTFGQYF.

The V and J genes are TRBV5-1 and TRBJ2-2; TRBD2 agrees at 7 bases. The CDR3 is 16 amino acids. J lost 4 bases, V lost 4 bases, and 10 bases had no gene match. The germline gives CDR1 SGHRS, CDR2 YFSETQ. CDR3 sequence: CASSGFGGRSTGELFF. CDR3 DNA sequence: TGCGCCAGCAGCGGTTTCGGCGGGAGATCCACCGGGGAGCTGTTTTTT.

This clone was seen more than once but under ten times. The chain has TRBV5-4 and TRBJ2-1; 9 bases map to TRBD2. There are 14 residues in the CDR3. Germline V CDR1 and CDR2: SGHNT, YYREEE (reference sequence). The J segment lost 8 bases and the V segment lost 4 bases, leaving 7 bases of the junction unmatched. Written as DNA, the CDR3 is TGTGCCAGCAGCGGGACGACTAGCGGCGATGAGCAGTTCTTC. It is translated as CASSGTTSGDEQFF.

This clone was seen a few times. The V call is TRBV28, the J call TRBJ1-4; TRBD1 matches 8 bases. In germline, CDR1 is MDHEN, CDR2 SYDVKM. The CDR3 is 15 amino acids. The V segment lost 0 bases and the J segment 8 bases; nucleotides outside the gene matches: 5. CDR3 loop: CASSLWGTGSEKLFF. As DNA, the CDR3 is TGTGCCAGCAGTTTATGGGGGACAGGTAGCGAAAAACTGTTTTTT.

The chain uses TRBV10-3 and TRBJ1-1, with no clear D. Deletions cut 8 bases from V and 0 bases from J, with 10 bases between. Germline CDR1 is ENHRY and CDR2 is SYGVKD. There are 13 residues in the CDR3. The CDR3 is CAIRSPMNTEAFF. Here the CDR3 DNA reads TGTGCCATCCGCTCCCCTATGAACACTGAAGCTTTCTTT.

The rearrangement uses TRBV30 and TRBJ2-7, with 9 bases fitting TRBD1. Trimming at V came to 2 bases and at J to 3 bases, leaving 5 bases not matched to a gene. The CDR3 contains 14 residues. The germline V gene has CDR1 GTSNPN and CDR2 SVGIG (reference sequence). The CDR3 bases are TGTGCCTGGAGTAAAACAGGGGGCCTCTACGAGCAGTACTTC. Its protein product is CAWSKTGGLYEQYF.

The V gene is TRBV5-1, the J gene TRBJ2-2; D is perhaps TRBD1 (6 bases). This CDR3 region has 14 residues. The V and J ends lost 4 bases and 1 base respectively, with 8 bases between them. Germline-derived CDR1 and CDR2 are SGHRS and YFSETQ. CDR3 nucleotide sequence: TGCGCCAGCAGCCAGGGACAGAACACCGGGGAGCTGTTTTTT. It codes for CASSQGQNTGELFF. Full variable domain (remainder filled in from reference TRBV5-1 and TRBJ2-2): KAGVTQTPRYLIKTRGQQVTLSCSPISGHRSVSWYQQTPGQGLQFLFEYFSETQRNKGNFPGRFSGRQFSNSRSEMNVSTLELGDSALYLCASSQGQNTGELFFGEGSRLTVL.

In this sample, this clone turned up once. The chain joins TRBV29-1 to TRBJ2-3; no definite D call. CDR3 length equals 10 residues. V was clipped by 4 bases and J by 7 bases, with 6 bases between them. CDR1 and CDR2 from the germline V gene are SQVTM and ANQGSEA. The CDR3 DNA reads TGCAGCGTTGGGGAAAATACGCAGTATTTT. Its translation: CSVGENTQYF.

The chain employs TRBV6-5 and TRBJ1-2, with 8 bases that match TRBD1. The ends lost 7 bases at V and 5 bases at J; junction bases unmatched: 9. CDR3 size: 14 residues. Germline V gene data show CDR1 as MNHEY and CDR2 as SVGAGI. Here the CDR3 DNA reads TGTGCCAGCACCAGAGGACAGGGCGAATATGGCTACACCTTC. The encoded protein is CASTRGQGEYGYTF.

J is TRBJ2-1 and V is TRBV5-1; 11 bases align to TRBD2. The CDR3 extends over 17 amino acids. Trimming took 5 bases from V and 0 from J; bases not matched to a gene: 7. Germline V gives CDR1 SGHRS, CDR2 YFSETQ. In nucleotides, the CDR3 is TGCGCCAGCAGTTCTTCCACTAGCGGGAGCTCCTACAATGAGCAGTTCTTC. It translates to CASSSSTSGSSYNEQFF.

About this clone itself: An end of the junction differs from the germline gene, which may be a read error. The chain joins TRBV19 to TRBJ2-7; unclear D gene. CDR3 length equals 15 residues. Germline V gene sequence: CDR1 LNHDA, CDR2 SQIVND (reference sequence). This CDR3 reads CATSGRQASRYEQYF. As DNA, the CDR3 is TGTGCCACTAGTGGCCGGCAGGCATCACGGTACGAGCAGTACTTC.

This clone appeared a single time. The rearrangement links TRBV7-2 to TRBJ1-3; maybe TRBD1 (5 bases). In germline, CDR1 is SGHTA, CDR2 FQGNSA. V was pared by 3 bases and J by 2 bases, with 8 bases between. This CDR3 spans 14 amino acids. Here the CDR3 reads CASSFGGTGNTIYF. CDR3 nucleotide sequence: TGTGCCAGCAGCTTCGGGGGGACTGGAAACACCATATATTTT.

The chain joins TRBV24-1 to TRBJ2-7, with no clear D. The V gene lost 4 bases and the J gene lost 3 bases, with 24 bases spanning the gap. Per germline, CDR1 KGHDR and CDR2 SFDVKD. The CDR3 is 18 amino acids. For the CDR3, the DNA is TGTGCCACCAGTGACTCCCCAGGCCCCGGGCTGGGAAGCTACGAGCAGTACTTC. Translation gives CATSDSPGPGLGSYEQYF.

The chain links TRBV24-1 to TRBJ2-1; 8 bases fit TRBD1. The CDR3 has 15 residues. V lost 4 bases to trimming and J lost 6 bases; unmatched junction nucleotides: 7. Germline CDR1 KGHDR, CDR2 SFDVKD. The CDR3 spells CATSDPGGRGNEQFF. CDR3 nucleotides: TGTGCCACCAGTGACCCAGGGGGCAGGGGCAATGAGCAGTTCTTC.

In nucleotides, the CDR3 is TGTGCCAGCAGTTCCCCGGGGAGCTATGGCTACACCTTC. It yields the protein CASSSPGSYGYTF. The V gene is TRBV28, the J gene TRBJ1-2; D remains unclear. V gave up 4 bases and J gave up 4 bases, with 10 bases separating them. The CDR3 has 13 amino acids. Germline CDR1 MDHEN, CDR2 SYDVKM.

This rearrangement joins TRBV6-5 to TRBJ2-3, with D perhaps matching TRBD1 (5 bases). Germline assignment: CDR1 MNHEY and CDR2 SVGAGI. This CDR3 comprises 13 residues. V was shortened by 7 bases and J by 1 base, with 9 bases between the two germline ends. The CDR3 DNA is TGTGCCAGCAAACTACAGGGCACAGATACGCAGTATTTT. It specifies CASKLQGTDTQYF.

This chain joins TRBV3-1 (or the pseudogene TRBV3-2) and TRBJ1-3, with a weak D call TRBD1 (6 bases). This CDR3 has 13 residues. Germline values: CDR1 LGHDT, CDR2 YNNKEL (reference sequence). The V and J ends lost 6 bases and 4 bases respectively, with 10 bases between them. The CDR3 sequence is CASSPQGGNTIYF. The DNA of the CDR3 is TGTGCCAGCAGTCCCCAGGGGGGAAACACCATATATTTT.

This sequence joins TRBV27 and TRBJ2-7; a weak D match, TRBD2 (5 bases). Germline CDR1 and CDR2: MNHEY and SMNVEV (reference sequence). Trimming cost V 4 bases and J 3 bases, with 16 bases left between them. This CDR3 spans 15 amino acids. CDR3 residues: CASSSNSDYGYEQYF. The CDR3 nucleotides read TGTGCCAGCAGTTCTAATAGCGATTACGGCTACGAGCAGTACTTC.

CDR3 DNA sequence: TGTGCCAGCAGTAGGACTAGCGGGAGGGTCAATGAGCAGTTCTTC. Its translation is CASSRTSGRVNEQFF. The chain couples TRBV6-5 to TRBJ2-1; 15 bases align to TRBD2. Germline CDR1 and CDR2: MNHEY and SVGAGI. The CDR3 spans 15 residues. The junction had 2 bases not matched to a gene; V was cut back by 5 bases and J by 6 bases.

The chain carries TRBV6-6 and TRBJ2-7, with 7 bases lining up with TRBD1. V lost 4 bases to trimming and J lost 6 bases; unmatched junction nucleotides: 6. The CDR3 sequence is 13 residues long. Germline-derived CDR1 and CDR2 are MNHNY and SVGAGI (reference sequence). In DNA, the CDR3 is TGTGCCAGCAGTTCTTCTACAGGGGTCGAGCAGTACTTC. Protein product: CASSSSTGVEQYF.

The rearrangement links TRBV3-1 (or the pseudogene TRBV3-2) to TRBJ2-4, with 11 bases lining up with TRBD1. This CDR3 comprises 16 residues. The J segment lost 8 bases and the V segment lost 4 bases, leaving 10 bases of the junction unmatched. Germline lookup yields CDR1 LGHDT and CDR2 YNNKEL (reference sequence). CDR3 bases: TGTGCCAGCAGCCCCCGGGACAGGGGGTCGGGGGACATTCAGTACTTC. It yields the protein CASSPRDRGSGDIQYF.

The CDR3 here is CASSSLEGNTEAFF. In DNA, the CDR3 is TGCGCCAGCAGCTCCCTCGAGGGGAACACTGAAGCTTTCTTT. The chain carries TRBV5-1 and TRBJ1-1; D is unresolved. Trimming pared 3 bases from V and 1 base from J, leaving 10 bases between. The CDR3 runs to 14 residues. Germline V gene lookup returns CDR1 SGHRS and CDR2 YFSETQ.